This entry describes one T cell receptor beta chain. No antigen is known for it. These data belong to a study of PD-1 blockade in classical Hodgkin lymphoma. General study results and limits: Prior to therapy, complete responders displayed diversity much like that of newly diagnosed patients. Compared with baseline, CD4+ but not CD8+ TCR diversity had risen significantly by C4D1.

This CDR3 has 18 amino acids. V was cut by 4 bases and J by 0 bases, with 19 bases left in between. The V gene's germline CDR1 is LNHNV and CDR2 YYDKDF (reference sequence). Data came from immunoSEQ multiplex PCR; TCRdb stores just in-frame clones and leaves some out. Of about 17,000 clones listed, 78% are singletons. This sample's time point: cycle 4 day 1 (C4D1), after less than seven weeks of nivolumab. With no exception, relapse followed autologous stem cell transplantation in all patients, and brentuximab vedotin exposure varied. It was by magnetic negative selection that CD4+ T cells were purified from thawed PBMCs. Best response was recorded as complete response, partial response or progressive disease.

This clonotype originated in a human donor with classical Hodgkin lymphoma. Sample: CD4+ T cells from blood, taken before the fourth cycle of nivolumab. The rearrangement joins TRBV15 to TRBJ1-3; possibly TRBD1 for D (5 bases). The chain's CDR3 is CATSKGGAGQLSGNTIYF. CDR3 nucleotide sequence: TGTGCCACCAGCAAGGGAGGGGCAGGGCAGCTCTCTGGAAACACCATATATTTT.